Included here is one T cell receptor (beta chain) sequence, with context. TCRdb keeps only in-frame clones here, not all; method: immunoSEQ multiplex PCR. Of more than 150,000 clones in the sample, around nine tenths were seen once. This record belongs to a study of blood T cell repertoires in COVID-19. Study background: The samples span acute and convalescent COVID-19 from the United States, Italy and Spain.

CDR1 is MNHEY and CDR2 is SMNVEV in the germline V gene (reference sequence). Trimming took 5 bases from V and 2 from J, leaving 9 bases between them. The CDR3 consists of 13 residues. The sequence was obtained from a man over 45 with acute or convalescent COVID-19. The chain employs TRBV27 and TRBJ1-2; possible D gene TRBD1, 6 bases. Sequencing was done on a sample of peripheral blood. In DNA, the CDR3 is TGTGCCAGCAGTCCTACAGGGAACTATGGCTACACCTTC. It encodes CASSPTGNYGYTF.